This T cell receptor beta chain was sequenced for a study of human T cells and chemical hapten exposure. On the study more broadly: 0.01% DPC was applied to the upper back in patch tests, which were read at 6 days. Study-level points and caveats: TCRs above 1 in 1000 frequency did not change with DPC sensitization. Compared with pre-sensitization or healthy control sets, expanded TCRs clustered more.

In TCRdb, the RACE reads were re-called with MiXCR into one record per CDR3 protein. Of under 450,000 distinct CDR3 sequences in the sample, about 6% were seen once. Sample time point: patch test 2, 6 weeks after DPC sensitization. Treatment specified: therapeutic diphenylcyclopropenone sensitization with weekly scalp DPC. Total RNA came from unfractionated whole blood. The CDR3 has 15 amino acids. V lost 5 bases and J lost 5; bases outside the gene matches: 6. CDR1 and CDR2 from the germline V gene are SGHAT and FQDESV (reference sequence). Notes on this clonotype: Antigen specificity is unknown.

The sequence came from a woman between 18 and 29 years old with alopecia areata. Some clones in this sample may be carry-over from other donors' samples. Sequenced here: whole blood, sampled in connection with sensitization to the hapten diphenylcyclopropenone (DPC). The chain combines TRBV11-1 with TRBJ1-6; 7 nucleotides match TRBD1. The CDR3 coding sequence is TGTGCCAGCAGCCTGAGGACAGGCCATAATTCACCCCTCCACTTT. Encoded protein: CASSLRTGHNSPLHF.